This paragraph reports one T cell receptor (beta chain). What it binds is unknown. This specimen comes from a study of cytomegalovirus exposure and HLA in healthy donors. Study information: The approximately 120 validation repertoires matched the 650 to 850 first-cohort repertoires in platform, a later analysis reported.

Notes on the study in general: The dataset shows that most TCR sequences were rare, while some public TCRs occurred in many donors. According to a subsequent analysis, TCR clusters identified in the first cohort showed a tendency to co-occur across the 120 validation repertoires.

Repertoires were generated with immunoSEQ multiplex PCR, while TCRdb's copy carries only in-frame clones and drops some. The table records roughly 330,000 clones, about 90% of them present only once. Germline CDR1 reads SEHNR; CDR2 reads FQNEAQ (reference sequence). V lost 4 bases to trimming and J lost 4 bases, with 17 bases between them. This CDR3 has 16 residues. Material: PBMCs. This receptor was taken from a woman in her thirties in good health and CMV-seropositive. The chain employs TRBV7-9 and TRBJ2-1; D not resolved. As DNA, the CDR3 is TGTGCCAGCAGCTCCCTTCAGGTATCGCCTTACAATGAGCAGTTCTTC. Its protein product is CASSSLQVSPYNEQFF. Full variable domain (remainder filled in from reference TRBV7-9 and TRBJ2-1): DTGVSQNPRHKITKRGQNVTFRCDPISEHNRLYWYRQTLGQGPEFLTYFQNEAQLEKSRLLSDRFSAERPKGSFSTLEIQRTEQGDSAMYLCASSSLQVSPYNEQFFGPGTRLTVL.